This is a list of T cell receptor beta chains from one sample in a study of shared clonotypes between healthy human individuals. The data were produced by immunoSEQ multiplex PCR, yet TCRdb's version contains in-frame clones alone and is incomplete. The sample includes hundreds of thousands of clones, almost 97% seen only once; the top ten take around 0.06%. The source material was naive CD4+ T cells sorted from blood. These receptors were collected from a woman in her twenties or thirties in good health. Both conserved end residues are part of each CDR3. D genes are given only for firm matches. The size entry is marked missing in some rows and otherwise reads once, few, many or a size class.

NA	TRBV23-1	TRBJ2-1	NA	CASRLQGRADEQFF	TGCGCCAGCAGACTGCAGGGACGGGCTGATGAGCAGTTCTTC
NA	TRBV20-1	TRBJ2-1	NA	CSATQRNEQFF	TGCAGTGCTACCCAGAGAAATGAGCAGTTCTTC
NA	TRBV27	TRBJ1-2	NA	CASSFAGGSYGYTF	TGTGCCAGCAGTTTTGCCGGGGGCAGCTATGGCTACACCTTC
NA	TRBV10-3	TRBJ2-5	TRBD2	CAISALAGAQETQYF	TGTGCCATCAGTGCCCTAGCGGGAGCCCAAGAGACCCAGTACTTC
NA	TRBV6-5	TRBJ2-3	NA	CASSFLTGSTDTQYF	TGTGCCAGCAGTTTTCTAACAGGGAGCACAGATACGCAGTATTTT
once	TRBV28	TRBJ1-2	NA	CASRPGQTVNNYGYTF	TGTGCCAGCAGACCTGGACAGACCGTGAATAACTATGGCTACACCTTC
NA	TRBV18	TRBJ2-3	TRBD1	CASSPRGQFTDTQYF	TGTGCCAGCTCACCACGGGGACAGTTCACAGATACGCAGTATTTT
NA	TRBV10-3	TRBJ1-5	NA	CAISDSGGSPNQPQHF	TGTGCCATCAGTGACTCGGGGGGTAGTCCCAATCAGCCCCAGCATTTT
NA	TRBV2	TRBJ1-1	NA	CASRESPEAFF	TGTGCCAGCAGGGAGAGTCCTGAAGCTTTCTTT
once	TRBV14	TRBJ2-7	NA	CASSQEGMFASSYEQYF	TGTGCCAGCAGCCAAGAAGGGATGTTCGCCTCCTCCTACGAGCAGTACTTC
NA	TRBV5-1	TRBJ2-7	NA	CASSAGQMYEQYF	TGCGCCAGCAGTGCGGGACAGATGTACGAGCAGTACTTC
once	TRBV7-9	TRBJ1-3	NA	CASSLEYSGNTIYF	TGTGCCAGCAGCTTAGAATACTCTGGAAACACCATATATTTT
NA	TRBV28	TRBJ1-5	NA	CASSPRVIQPQHF	TGTGCCAGCAGTCCCAGGGTCATTCAGCCCCAGCATTTT
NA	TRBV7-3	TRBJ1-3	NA	CASSSDPGNTIYF	TGTGCCAGCAGCTCCGACCCTGGAAACACCATATATTTT
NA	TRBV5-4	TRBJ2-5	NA	CASSLEPRTEETQYF	TGTGCCAGCAGCTTGGAACCCAGGACTGAGGAGACCCAGTACTTC
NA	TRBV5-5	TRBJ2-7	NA	CASSLDLATPYEQYF	TGTGCCAGCAGCTTGGACCTAGCAACTCCCTACGAGCAGTACTTC
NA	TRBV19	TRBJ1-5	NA	CASRASASYSNQPQHF	TGTGCCAGTAGGGCGTCCGCGAGCTATAGCAATCAGCCCCAGCATTTT
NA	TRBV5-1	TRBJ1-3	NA	CASSLAGQSHSYSGNTIYF	TGCGCCAGCAGCTTGGCCGGACAGAGCCACAGTTACTCTGGAAACACCATATATTTT
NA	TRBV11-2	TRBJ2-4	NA	CASSLISEGAMKNIQYF	TGTGCCAGCAGCTTGATTTCGGAGGGGGCGATGAAAAACATTCAGTACTTC
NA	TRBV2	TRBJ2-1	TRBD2	CASSVTSVLNEQFF	TGTGCCAGCAGTGTGACTAGCGTCCTCAATGAGCAGTTCTTC
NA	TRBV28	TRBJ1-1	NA	CASSLGMTEAFF	TGTGCCAGCAGTCTGGGAATGACTGAAGCTTTCTTT
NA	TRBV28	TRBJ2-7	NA	CASLGVPYEQYF	TGTGCCAGCTTAGGGGTCCCCTACGAGCAGTACTTC
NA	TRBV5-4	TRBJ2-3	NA	CASGDSSTDTQYF	TGTGCCAGCGGGGATTCTAGCACAGATACGCAGTATTTT
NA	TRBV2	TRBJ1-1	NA	CASRGEGLTEAFF	TGTGCCAGCAGGGGGGAGGGACTCACTGAAGCTTTCTTT
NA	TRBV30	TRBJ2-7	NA	CAWSVAGAGEGFEQYF	TGTGCCTGGAGTGTCGCTGGAGCAGGAGAGGGTTTCGAGCAGTACTTC
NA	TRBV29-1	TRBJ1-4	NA	CSVEEQARRGGKLFF	TGCAGCGTTGAGGAACAGGCACGGAGAGGGGGAAAACTGTTTTTT
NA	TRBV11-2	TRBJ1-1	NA	CASSLNGGGTEAFF	TGTGCCAGCAGCTTAAACGGCGGGGGGACTGAAGCTTTCTTT
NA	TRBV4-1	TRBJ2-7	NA	CASSQDGGSPYEQYF	TGCGCCAGCAGCCAAGATGGGGGGTCCCCCTACGAGCAGTACTTC
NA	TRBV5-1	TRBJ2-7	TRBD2	CASSLTGGAGAYEQYF	TGCGCCAGCAGCTTAACCGGGGGAGCGGGAGCCTACGAGCAGTACTTC
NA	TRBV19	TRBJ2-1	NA	CASSTPNPDGNEQFF	TGTGCCAGTAGTACCCCAAACCCAGACGGCAATGAGCAGTTCTTC
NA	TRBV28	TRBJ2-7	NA	CAGGGDYEQYF	TGTGCCGGGGGTGGTGACTACGAGCAGTACTTC
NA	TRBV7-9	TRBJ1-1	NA	CASSFPRTEAFF	TGTGCCAGCAGCTTTCCGCGGACTGAAGCTTTCTTT
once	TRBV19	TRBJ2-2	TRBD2	CASSSLGLAGGPSNTGELFF	TGTGCCAGTAGTTCTCTCGGACTAGCGGGAGGTCCCTCGAACACCGGGGAGCTGTTTTTT
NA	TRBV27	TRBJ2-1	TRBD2	CASRQRGVAEYNEQFF	TGTGCCAGCAGACAACGGGGGGTAGCGGAGTACAATGAGCAGTTCTTC
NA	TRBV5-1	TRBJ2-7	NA	CASQQDTYYEQYF	TGCGCCAGCCAACAGGATACCTACTACGAGCAGTACTTC
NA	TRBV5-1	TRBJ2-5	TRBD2	CATSVGISGAQETQYF	TGCGCCACCTCAGTCGGGATTAGCGGGGCCCAAGAGACCCAGTACTTC
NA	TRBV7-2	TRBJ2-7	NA	CASSLRPTSYEQYF	TGTGCCAGCAGCTTAAGGCCCACTAGTTACGAGCAGTACTTC
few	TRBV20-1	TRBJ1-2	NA	CSAPWKRSYTF	TGCAGTGCCCCTTGGAAGAGGAGCTACACCTTC
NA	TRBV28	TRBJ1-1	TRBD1	CASNQGAGAFF	TGTGCCAGCAATCAGGGGGCTGGTGCTTTCTTT
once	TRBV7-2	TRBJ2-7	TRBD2	CASSLAGTTYEQYF	TGTGCCAGCAGCTTAGCCGGGACTACCTACGAGCAGTACTTC
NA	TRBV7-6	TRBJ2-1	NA	CASSNRPAESSYNEQFF	TGTGCCAGCAGCAATAGACCAGCGGAAAGCTCCTACAATGAGCAGTTCTTC
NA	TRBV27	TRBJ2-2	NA	CASSSPSRTNTGELFF	TGTGCCAGCAGTTCCCCTTCCCGTACCAACACCGGGGAGCTGTTTTTT
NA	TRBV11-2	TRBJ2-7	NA	CASSLSGSLSYEQYF	TGTGCCAGCAGCTTATCCGGGAGCCTCTCCTACGAGCAGTACTTC
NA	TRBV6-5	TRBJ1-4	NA	CATQGVNEKLFF	TGTGCCACACAAGGGGTTAATGAAAAACTGTTTTTT
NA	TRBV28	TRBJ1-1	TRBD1	CASSLGTGGFGTEAFF	TGTGCCAGCAGTTTAGGGACAGGGGGCTTTGGCACTGAAGCTTTCTTT
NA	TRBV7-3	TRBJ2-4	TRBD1	CASSSGQKNIQYF	TGTGCCAGCAGCTCGGGACAGAAAAACATTCAGTACTTC
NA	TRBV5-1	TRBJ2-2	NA	CASSVSSLRNTGELFF	TGCGCCAGCAGCGTTTCTAGCTTACGAAACACCGGGGAGCTGTTTTTT
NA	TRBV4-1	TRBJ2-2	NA	CASSHPPEITGELFF	TGCGCCAGCAGCCATCCACCTGAGATCACCGGGGAGCTGTTTTTT
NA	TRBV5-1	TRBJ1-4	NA	CASSLGVQWVEKLFF	TGCGCCAGCAGCTTGGGAGTACAGTGGGTTGAAAAACTGTTTTTT
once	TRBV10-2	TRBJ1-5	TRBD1	CASGQGGPILGQPQHF	TGCGCCAGCGGTCAGGGGGGGCCCATACTGGGTCAGCCCCAGCATTTT